The 14 T cell receptor beta chains listed next were all sequenced from one sample in a study of T-cell reconstitution after alpha-beta-depleted transplantation in children. Molecular barcoding with unique molecular identifiers was used for the TCRbeta library. TCRdb re-called the PCR reads through MiXCR, storing one row per CDR3 protein. The sample holds about 490,000 distinct CDR3 sequences, about 11% seen once. Material: PBMCs, obtained before TCRalphabeta/CD19-depleted stem cell transplant. Receptors were obtained from a child aged 2 to 10 with inherited bone marrow failure, due to receive a stem cell transplant.

The chain employs TRBV7-8 and TRBJ2-7; tentatively, D is TRBD1 or TRBD2 (5 bases each). The CDR3 is made up of 11 amino acids. V was shortened by 6 bases and J by 6 bases, with 9 bases between the two germline ends. CDR1 SGHVS and CDR2 FQNEAQ come from the germline V gene. CDR3 in DNA: TGTGCCAGCAGAGAGGGGACCGAGCAGTACTTC. Translation gives CASREGTEQYF. Using reference TRBV7-8 and TRBJ2-7 for the parts outside the CDR3, the full variable domain is GAGVSQSPRYKVAKRGQDVALRCDPISGHVSLFWYQQALGQGPEFLTYFQNEAQLDKSGLPSDRFFAERPEGSVSTLKIQRTQQEDSAVYLCASREGTEQYFGPGTRLTVT.

This clonotype was detected many times. V gene TRBV6-2 or TRBV6-3 combines with J gene TRBJ1-5; no firm D call. Germline V gene data show CDR1 as MNHEY and CDR2 as SVGEGT. The CDR3 is 13 residues long. V lost 2 bases and J lost 4, with 6 bases in between. The CDR3 DNA follows: TGTGCCAGCAGTTACGTGGGGAATCAGCCCCAGCATTTT. Residues: CASSYVGNQPQHF.

This clonotype appeared many times. J is TRBJ2-3 and V is TRBV20-1; 11 nucleotides agree with TRBD2. Germline loops: CDR1 DFQATT, CDR2 SNEGSKA (reference sequence). V shed 6 bases and J 6 bases; nucleotides not matched to a gene: 11. This CDR3 is built from 15 residues. As DNA, the CDR3 is TGCAGTGCAAGACTAGCGGGATTTTCAAAGGATACGCAGTATTTT. This codes for CSARLAGFSKDTQYF.

This clonotype appeared many times. The chain carries TRBV7-9 and TRBJ2-5; TRBD1 or TRBD2 may be the D gene (5 bases each). The CDR3 runs to 15 residues. Trimming took off 5 bases at V and 2 bases at J, with 15 bases between the two ends. The germline V gene has CDR1 SEHNR and CDR2 FQNEAQ (reference sequence). CDR3 DNA sequence: TGTGCCAGCAGCCCACGTGGGGGAGATCAAGAGACCCAGTACTTC. Its translation: CASSPRGGDQETQYF.

This chain links TRBV27 with TRBJ2-1; D is uncertain. This CDR3 comprises 17 residues. In germline, CDR1 is MNHEY, CDR2 SMNVEV (reference sequence). V dropped 5 bases and J dropped 0 bases, with 17 bases sitting between them. CDR3 protein: CASSTSPARYSYNEQFF. DNA for the CDR3: TGTGCCAGCAGTACTTCCCCGGCCCGATACTCCTACAATGAGCAGTTCTTC.

This clonotype appeared a few times. The chain has TRBV27 and TRBJ1-2, with 9 bases aligning to TRBD1. This CDR3 contains 15 residues. Germline V lookup: CDR1 MNHEY, CDR2 SMNVEV (reference sequence). V lost 2 bases and J lost 8; bases outside the gene matches: 9. The chain's CDR3 is CASSLGTGYSYGYTF. In nucleotides, the CDR3 is TGTGCCAGCAGTTTAGGGACAGGGTATTCCTACGGCTACACCTTC.

Many counts were recorded for this clonotype. This chain links TRBV4-2 with TRBJ2-1; TRBD2 agrees at 8 bases. The CDR3 loop spans 15 amino acids. J lost 7 bases, V lost 4 bases, and 9 bases had no gene match. Germline CDR1 and CDR2: LGHNA and YNFKEQ. The DNA for the CDR3 is TGTGCCAGCAGCCCTCTCAGCGGGAGTAGGAATGAGCAGTTCTTC. The encoded protein is CASSPLSGSRNEQFF.

This clonotype was counted ten times or more. The chain joins TRBV6-5 to TRBJ1-4, with a weak D call TRBD1 (5 bases). Germline loops: CDR1 MNHEY, CDR2 SVGAGI. Trimming took 0 bases from V and 7 from J, leaving 12 bases between them. The CDR3 length is 15 residues. This CDR3 is CASSYSIGVGEKLFF. In nucleotides, the CDR3 is TGTGCCAGCAGTTACTCGATAGGGGTTGGTGAAAAACTGTTTTTT.

This clonotype was counted at least ten times. The chain links TRBV7-2 to TRBJ2-4, with 11 bases matching TRBD2. The CDR3 has 13 amino acids. V lost 5 bases, J lost 15 bases, and 9 bases stayed unmatched. Germline lookup yields CDR1 SGHTA and CDR2 FQGNSA. The CDR3 is CASSPELAGVGYF. The CDR3 nucleotides read TGTGCCAGCAGCCCGGAACTAGCGGGAGTAGGGTACTTC.

This clonotype was counted between two and nine times. This rearrangement joins TRBV20-1 to TRBJ1-2, with TRBD1 matching over 7 bases. Trimming took 5 bases from V and 8 from J; bases not matched to a gene: 11. The length of the CDR3 is 13 residues. Germline V gives CDR1 DFQATT, CDR2 SNEGSKA (reference sequence). Written as DNA, the CDR3 is TGCAGTGCTTCCTTAGACAGGGTTAGCGGCTACACCTTC. Translated, it gives CSASLDRVSGYTF.

This clonotype appeared many times. This CDR3 is CASSFFQGPRGMDTQYF. The CDR3 nucleotides read TGCGCCAGCAGCTTTTTCCAGGGGCCCAGGGGCATGGATACGCAGTATTTT. The V gene is TRBV5-1, the J gene TRBJ2-3; tentative D call: TRBD1 (6 bases). V dropped 2 bases and J dropped 6 bases, with 22 bases sitting between them. The germline CDR1 and CDR2 sequences are SGHRS and YFSETQ. The CDR3 sequence is 17 residues long.

Many counts were recorded for this clonotype. This chain uses TRBV7-2 with TRBJ1-6, with no clear D. CDR1 is SGHTA, CDR2 FQGNSA, per germline. CDR3 length: 18 amino acids. The ends were cut back, 0 bases at V and 0 bases at J, with 12 bases in the middle. The CDR3 protein is CASSLAGHHSSYNSPLHF. The CDR3 bases are TGTGCCAGCAGCTTAGCTGGCCACCACAGCTCCTATAATTCACCCCTCCACTTT.

Ten or more counts support this clonotype. The genes are TRBV6-1 and TRBJ2-3; D perhaps matches TRBD2 (6 bases). This CDR3 spans 15 amino acids. Germline V lookup: CDR1 MNHNS, CDR2 SASEGT. V lost 6 bases and J 0 bases, leaving 13 bases between the germline ends. CDR3 in amino acids: CASRKYSGSTDTQYF. The CDR3 nucleotides are TGTGCCAGCAGGAAGTATAGCGGTAGCACAGATACGCAGTATTTT.

V and J are TRBV20-1 and TRBJ2-1; the match to TRBD2 covers 8 bases. The germline CDR1 and CDR2 sequences are DFQATT and SNEGSKA (reference sequence). V trimming: 6 bases; J trimming: 10 bases; junction bases outside the gene matches: 26. The CDR3 covers 18 residues. This CDR3 reads CSAPVLAGQNKKRLEQFF. The CDR3 nucleotides read TGCAGTGCCCCAGTTCTAGCGGGCCAGAATAAAAAAAGGTTGGAGCAGTTCTTC.